This T cell receptor beta chain was identified in a study of control samples from healthy donors and cancer patients. The germline V gene encodes CDR1 MRHNA and CDR2 SNTAGT. The CDR3 consists of 13 residues. Trimming stripped 2 bases from V and 0 bases from J, with 3 bases between. Measured with immunoSEQ multiplex PCR; TCRdb has only the in-frame clones, and not every one. The profile shows 79,000 or so clones, around nine tenths of them singletons. The sequence was collected from a woman aged 45-65 years with colorectal cancer. This rearrangement joins TRBV6-4 to TRBJ2-3; D ambiguous. Sequencing was done on a sample of PBMCs. The CDR3 region has the DNA TGTGCCAGCAGTGACGGAAGCACAGATACGCAGTATTTT. It specifies CASSDGSTDTQYF.